Below, one T cell receptor beta chain is given with its context. This sample is part of a study of T cells in Graves' hyperthyroidism and ophthalmopathy. CDR3 length: 15 residues. V was pared by 3 bases and J by 5 bases, with 10 bases of the junction left unmatched. TCR beta CDR3 sequences were amplified from RNA transcripts. The HTBI set primed first-round TCR CDR3 RT-PCR. MiXCR was run by TCRdb on the multiplex PCR reads, yielding one entry per CDR3 protein. The sample yields roughly 700,000 distinct CDR3 sequences, around a third seen once. The sequence was collected from a woman between 40 and 55 years old with Graves' hyperthyroidism. Sequencing used blood. The gene calls are TRBV12-3 or TRBV12-4 and TRBJ2-7; 7 bases fit TRBD2. For the CDR3, the DNA is TGTGCCAGCAGTTTGTCCGGCGGGAGCATCCACGAGCAGTACTTC. Amino acids: CASSLSGGSIHEQYF.